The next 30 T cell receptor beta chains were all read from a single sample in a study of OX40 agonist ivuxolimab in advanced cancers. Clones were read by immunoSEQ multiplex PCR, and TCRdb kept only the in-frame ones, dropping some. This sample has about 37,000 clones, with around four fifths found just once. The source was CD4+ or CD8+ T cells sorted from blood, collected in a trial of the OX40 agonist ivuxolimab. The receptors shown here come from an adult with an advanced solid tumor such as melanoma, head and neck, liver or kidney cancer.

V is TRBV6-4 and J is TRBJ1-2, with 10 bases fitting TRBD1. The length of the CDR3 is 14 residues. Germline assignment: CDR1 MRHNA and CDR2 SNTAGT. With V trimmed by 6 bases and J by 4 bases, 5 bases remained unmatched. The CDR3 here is CASRGTGAIYGYTF. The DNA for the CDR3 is TGTGCCAGCAGGGGGACAGGGGCCATCTATGGCTACACCTTC.

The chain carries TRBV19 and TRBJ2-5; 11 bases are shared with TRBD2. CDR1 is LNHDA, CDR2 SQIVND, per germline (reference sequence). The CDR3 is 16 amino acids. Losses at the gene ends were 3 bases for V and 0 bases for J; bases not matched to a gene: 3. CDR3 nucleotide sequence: TGTGCCAGTAGTATCCAACTAGCGGGGGACCAAGAGACCCAGTACTTC. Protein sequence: CASSIQLAGDQETQYF.

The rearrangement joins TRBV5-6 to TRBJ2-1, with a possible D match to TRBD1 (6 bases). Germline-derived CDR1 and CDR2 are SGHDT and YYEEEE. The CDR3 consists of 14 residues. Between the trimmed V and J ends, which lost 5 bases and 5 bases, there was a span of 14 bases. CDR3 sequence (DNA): TGTGCCAGCAGACGACAGGTTTTAAACAATGAGCAGTTCTTC. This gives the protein CASRRQVLNNEQFF. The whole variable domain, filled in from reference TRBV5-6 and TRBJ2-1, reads DAGVTQSPTHLIKTRGQQVTLRCSPKSGHDTVSWYQQALGQGPQFIFQYYEEEERQRGNFPDRFSGHQFPNYSSELNVNALLLGDSALYLCASRRQVLNNEQFFGPGTRLTVL.

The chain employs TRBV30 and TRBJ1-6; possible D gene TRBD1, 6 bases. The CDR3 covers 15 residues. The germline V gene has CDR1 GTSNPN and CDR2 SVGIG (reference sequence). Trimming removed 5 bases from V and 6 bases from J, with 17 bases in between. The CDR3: CAWRYSRGGNSPLHF. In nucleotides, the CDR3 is TGTGCCTGGCGGTACTCCAGGGGAGGTAATTCACCCCTCCACTTT.

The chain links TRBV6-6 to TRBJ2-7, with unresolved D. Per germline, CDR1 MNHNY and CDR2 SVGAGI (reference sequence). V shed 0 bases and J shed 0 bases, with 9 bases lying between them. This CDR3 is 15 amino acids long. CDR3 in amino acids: CASSYSARHSYEQYF. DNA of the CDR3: TGTGCCAGCAGTTACTCGGCGCGGCACTCCTACGAGCAGTACTTC.

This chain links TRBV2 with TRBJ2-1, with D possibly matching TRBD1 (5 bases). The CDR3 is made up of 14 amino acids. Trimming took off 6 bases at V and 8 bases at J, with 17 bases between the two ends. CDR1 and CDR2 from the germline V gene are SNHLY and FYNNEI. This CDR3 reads CASSELPGLHEQFF. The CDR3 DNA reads TGTGCCAGCAGCGAACTCCCAGGGCTCCATGAGCAGTTCTTC.

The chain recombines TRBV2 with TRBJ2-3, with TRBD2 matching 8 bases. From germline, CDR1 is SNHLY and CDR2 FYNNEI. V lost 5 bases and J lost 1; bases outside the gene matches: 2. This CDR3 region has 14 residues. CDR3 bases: TGTGCCAGCAGTTGGCGGGGGGGCACAGATACGCAGTATTTT. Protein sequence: CASSWRGGTDTQYF.

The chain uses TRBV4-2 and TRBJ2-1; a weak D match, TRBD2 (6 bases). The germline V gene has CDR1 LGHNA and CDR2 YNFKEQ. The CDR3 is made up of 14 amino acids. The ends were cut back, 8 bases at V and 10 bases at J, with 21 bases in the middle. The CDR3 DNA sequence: TGTGCCAGCGGGGGGTCGGGCGGGCTGATGGAGCAGTTCTTC. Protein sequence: CASGGSGGLMEQFF.

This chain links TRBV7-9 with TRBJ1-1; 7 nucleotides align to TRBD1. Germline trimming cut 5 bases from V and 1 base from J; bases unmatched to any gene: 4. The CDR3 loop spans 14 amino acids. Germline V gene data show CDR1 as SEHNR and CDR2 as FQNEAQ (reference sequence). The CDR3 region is CASSAGTANTEAFF. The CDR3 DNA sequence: TGTGCCAGCAGCGCCGGGACAGCGAACACTGAAGCTTTCTTT.

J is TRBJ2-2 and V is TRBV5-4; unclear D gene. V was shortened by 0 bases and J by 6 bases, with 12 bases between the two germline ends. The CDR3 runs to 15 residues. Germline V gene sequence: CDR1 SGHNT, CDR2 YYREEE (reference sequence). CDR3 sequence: CASSLGRSRAGELFF. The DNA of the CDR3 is TGTGCCAGCAGCTTGGGTAGATCTAGGGCCGGGGAGCTGTTTTTT.

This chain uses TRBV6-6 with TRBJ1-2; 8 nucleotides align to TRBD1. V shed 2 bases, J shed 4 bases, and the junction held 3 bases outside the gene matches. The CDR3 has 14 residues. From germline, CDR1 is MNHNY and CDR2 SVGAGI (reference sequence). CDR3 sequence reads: CASSYDRGSYGYTF. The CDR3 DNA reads TGTGCCAGCAGTTACGACAGGGGAAGCTATGGCTACACCTTC.

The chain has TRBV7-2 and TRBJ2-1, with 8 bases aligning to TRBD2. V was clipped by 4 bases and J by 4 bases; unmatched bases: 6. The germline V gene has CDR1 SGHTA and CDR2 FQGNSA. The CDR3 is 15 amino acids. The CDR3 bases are TGTGCCAGCAGCTCGTCTCGGGAGGGTTACAATGAGCAGTTCTTC. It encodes CASSSSREGYNEQFF.

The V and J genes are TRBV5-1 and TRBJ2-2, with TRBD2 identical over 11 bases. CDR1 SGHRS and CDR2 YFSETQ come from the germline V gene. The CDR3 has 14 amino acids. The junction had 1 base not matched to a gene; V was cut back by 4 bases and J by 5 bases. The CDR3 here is CASSRTSGTGELFF. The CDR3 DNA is TGCGCCAGCAGCCGGACTAGCGGGACCGGGGAGCTGTTTTTT.

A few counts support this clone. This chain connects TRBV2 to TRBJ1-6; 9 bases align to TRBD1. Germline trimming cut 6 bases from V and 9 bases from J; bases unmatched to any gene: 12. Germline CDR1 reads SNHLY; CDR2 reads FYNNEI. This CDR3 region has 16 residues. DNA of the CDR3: TGTGCCAGCAGCCCCGGACAGGGGAGTAGGGGTTCACCCCTCCACTTT. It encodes CASSPGQGSRGSPLHF.

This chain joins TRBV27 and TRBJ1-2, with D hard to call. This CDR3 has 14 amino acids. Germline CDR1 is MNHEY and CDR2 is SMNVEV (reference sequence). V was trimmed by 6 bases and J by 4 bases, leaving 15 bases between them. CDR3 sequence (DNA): TGTGCCAGCAGCCTAGTGGACGTCAGCTATGGCTACACCTTC. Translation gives CASSLVDVSYGYTF.

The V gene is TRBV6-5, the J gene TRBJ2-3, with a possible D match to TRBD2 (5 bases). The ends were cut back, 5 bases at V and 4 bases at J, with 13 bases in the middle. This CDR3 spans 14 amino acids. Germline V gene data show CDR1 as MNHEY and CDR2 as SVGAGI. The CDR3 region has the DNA TGTGCCAGCAGTCAGCGGTTCCTCGCAGATACGCAGTATTTT. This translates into CASSQRFLADTQYF.

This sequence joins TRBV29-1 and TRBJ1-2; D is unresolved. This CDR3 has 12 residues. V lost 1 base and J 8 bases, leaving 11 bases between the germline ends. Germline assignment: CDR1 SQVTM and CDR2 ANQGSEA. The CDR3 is CSVEGAGGGYTF. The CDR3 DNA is TGCAGCGTTGAAGGTGCGGGAGGCGGCTACACCTTC.

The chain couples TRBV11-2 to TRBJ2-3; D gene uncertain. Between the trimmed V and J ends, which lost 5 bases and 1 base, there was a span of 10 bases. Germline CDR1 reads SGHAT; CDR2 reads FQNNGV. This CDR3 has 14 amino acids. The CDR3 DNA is TGTGCCAGCAGCCTCTCTCCAGGCACAGATACGCAGTATTTT. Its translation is CASSLSPGTDTQYF.

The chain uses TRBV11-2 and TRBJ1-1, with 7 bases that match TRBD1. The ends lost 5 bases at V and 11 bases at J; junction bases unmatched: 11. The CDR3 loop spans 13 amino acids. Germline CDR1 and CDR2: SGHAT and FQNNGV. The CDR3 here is CASSLNRGVVAFF. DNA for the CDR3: TGTGCCAGCAGCCTGAACAGGGGTGTCGTGGCTTTCTTT.

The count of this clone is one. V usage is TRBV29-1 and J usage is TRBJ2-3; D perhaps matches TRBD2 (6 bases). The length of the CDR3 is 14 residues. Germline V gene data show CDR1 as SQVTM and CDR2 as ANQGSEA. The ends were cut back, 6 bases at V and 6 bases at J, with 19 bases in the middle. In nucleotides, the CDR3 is TGCAGCGTGGGGACTTTCCAGGGTTCGGATACGCAGTATTTT. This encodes CSVGTFQGSDTQYF.

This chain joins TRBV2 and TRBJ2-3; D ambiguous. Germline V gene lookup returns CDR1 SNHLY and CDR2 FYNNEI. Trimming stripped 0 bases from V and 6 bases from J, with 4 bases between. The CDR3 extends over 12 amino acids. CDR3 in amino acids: CASSEARDTQYF. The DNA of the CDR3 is TGTGCCAGCAGTGAAGCCCGGGATACGCAGTATTTT.

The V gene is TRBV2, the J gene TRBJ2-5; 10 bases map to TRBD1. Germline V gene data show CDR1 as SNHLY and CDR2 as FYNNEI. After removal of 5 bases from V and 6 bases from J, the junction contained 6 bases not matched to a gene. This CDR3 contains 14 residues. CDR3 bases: TGTGCCAGCAGTCCCGGGACAGGGGTAAAGACCCAGTACTTC. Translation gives CASSPGTGVKTQYF.

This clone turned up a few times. The DNA for the CDR3 is TGTGCCAGCACCGCGCCGCGGGGCATTCAGTACTTC. Translating it yields CASTAPRGIQYF. The V and J genes are TRBV28 and TRBJ2-4; the D gene is possibly TRBD2 (6 bases). The V gene's germline CDR1 is MDHEN and CDR2 SYDVKM. V shed 7 bases and J shed 9 bases, with 13 bases lying between them. The CDR3 is made up of 12 amino acids.

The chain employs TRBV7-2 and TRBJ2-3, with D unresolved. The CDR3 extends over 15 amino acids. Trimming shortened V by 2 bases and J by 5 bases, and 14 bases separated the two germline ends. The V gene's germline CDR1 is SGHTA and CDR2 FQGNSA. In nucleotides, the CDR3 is TGTGCCAGCAGCTTAATCCCCACGACGGGAGATACGCAGTATTTT. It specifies CASSLIPTTGDTQYF. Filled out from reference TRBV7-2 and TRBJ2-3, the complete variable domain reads GAGVSQSPSNKVTEKGKDVELRCDPISGHTALYWYRQSLGQGLEFLIYFQGNSAPDKSGLPSDRFSAERTGGSVSTLTIQRTQQEDSAVYLCASSLIPTTGDTQYFGPGTRLTVL.

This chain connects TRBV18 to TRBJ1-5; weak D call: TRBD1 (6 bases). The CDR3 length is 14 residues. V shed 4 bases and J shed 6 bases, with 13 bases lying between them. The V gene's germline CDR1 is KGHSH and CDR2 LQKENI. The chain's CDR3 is CASSRGGVSQPQHF. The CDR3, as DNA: TGTGCCAGCTCACGGGGGGGCGTATCTCAGCCCCAGCATTTT.

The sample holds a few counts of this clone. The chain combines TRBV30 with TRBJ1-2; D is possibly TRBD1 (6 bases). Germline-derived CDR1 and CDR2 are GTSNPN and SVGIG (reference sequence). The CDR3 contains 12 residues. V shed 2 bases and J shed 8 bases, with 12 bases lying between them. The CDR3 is CAWSSGAEGYTF. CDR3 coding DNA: TGTGCCTGGAGTTCAGGGGCCGAGGGCTACACCTTC.

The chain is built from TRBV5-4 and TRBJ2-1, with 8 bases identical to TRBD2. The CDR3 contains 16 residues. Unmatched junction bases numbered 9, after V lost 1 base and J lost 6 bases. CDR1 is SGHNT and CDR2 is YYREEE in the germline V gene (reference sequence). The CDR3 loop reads CASSLSGGAVFNEQFF. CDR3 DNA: TGTGCCAGCAGCTTGTCCGGGGGGGCCGTGTTCAATGAGCAGTTCTTC.

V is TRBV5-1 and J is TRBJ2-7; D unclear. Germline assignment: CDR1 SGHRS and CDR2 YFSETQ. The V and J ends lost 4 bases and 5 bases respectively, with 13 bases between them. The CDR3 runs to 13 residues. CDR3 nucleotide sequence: TGCGCCAGCAGCGCAGTAGTGGTGGACGAGCAGTACTTC. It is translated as CASSAVVVDEQYF.

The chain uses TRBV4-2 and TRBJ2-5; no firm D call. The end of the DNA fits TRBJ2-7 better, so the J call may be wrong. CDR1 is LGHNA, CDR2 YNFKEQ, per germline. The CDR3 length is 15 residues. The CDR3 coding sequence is TGTGCCAGCAGCCAAGGTCCGTCAAGCTCCTACGAGCAGTACTTC. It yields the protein CASSQGPSSSYEQYF.

The CDR3 DNA reads TGTGCCAGCAGTTCTCCGGGACAGACCTTTAGCACAGATACGCAGTATTTT. Translation: CASSSPGQTFSTDTQYF. The genes are TRBV28 and TRBJ2-3, with 7 bases lining up with TRBD1. This CDR3 comprises 17 residues. Trimming removed 4 bases from V and 0 bases from J; junction bases left unmatched: 10. Germline CDR1 and CDR2: MDHEN and SYDVKM. Full variable domain (missing parts from reference TRBV28 and TRBJ2-3): DVKVTQSSRYLVKRTGEKVFLECVQDMDHENMFWYRQDPGLGLRLIYFSYDVKMKEKGDIPEGYSVSREKKERFSLILESASTNQTSMYLCASSSPGQTFSTDTQYFGPGTRLTVL.